Listed below are T cell receptor beta chains from one sample, sequenced in a study of CD8+CD57+ T cells in acquired aplastic anemia. TCRdb recomputed calls from the reads with MiXCR, one row per CDR3 protein. The data show a few hundred thousand distinct CDR3 sequences, approximately 70% seen once. The specimen sequenced was sorted CD4+, CD8+, or CD8+CD57+ T cells (not recorded which) from PBMCs. These receptors were collected from a human donor in good health, serving as a control. The CDR3 runs from the conserved cysteine through the conserved F or W. Each record gives: J gene, CDR3 length, D gene, V gene, clone size, CDR3 protein, CDR3 DNA. The D gene is left open where the match is weak. Size tells how often a clone was seen (once, few, many) or the class of an expanded clone, and some rows leave it out.

J gene: TRBJ1-6
CDR3 length: 16
D gene: NA
V gene: TRBV7-8
clone size: NA
CDR3 protein: CASSLPTRDGDSPLHF
CDR3 DNA: TGTGCCAGCAGCCTCCCGACCCGGGACGGTGATTCACCCCTCCACTTT

J gene: TRBJ1-2
CDR3 length: 14
D gene: NA
V gene: TRBV27
clone size: NA
CDR3 protein: CASRPGRPRDGYTF
CDR3 DNA: TGTGCCAGCAGGCCGGGACGGCCTCGGGATGGCTACACCTTC

J gene: TRBJ1-1
CDR3 length: 14
D gene: NA
V gene: TRBV9
clone size: NA
CDR3 protein: CASSVGSRGTEAFF
CDR3 DNA: TGTGCCAGCAGCGTAGGCAGCCGGGGCACTGAAGCTTTCTTT

J gene: TRBJ2-3
CDR3 length: 17
D gene: TRBD1
V gene: TRBV7-9
clone size: NA
CDR3 protein: CASSLPRQGASTDTQYF
CDR3 DNA: TGTGCCAGCAGCTTACCTAGACAGGGGGCTAGCACAGATACGCAGTATTTT

J gene: TRBJ2-3
CDR3 length: 15
D gene: TRBD2
V gene: TRBV7-8
clone size: NA
CDR3 protein: CASSAGLAAIDTEYF
CDR3 DNA: TGTGCCAGCAGCGCCGGACTAGCGGCGATAGATACAGAGTATTTT

J gene: TRBJ2-7
CDR3 length: 12
D gene: NA
V gene: TRBV7-8
clone size: NA
CDR3 protein: CASSLLKDEQYF
CDR3 DNA: TGTGCCAGCAGCTTACTGAAAGACGAGCAGTACTTC

J gene: TRBJ2-5
CDR3 length: 13
D gene: NA
V gene: TRBV20-1
clone size: NA
CDR3 protein: CSAFFAVQETQYF
CDR3 DNA: TGCAGTGCTTTTTTCGCCGTACAAGAGACCCAGTACTTC

J gene: TRBJ2-7
CDR3 length: 12
D gene: NA
V gene: TRBV7-2
clone size: NA
CDR3 protein: CASSLAVHGQYF
CDR3 DNA: TGTGCCAGCAGCTTAGCTGTCCACGGCCAGTACTTC

J gene: TRBJ1-1
CDR3 length: 15
D gene: NA
V gene: TRBV12-3/TRBV12-4
clone size: NA
CDR3 protein: CASSPSSYMNTEAFF
CDR3 DNA: TGTGCCAGCAGTCCGTCGTCTTACATGAACACTGAAGCTTTCTTT

J gene: TRBJ2-1
CDR3 length: 12
D gene: NA
V gene: TRBV7-3
clone size: NA
CDR3 protein: CASSLAWAEPPF
CDR3 DNA: TGTGCCAGCAGCTTAGCATGGGCCGAGCCCCCGTTC

J gene: TRBJ2-7
CDR3 length: 15
D gene: TRBD2
V gene: TRBV2
clone size: NA
CDR3 protein: CASRAASGGHQETYF
CDR3 DNA: TGTGCCAGCAGAGCAGCTAGCGGGGGGCACCAAGAGACGTACTTC

J gene: TRBJ1-1
CDR3 length: 14
D gene: NA
V gene: TRBV10-2
clone size: NA
CDR3 protein: CASRGLTVNTEAFF
CDR3 DNA: TGCGCCAGCAGGGGGCTGACAGTGAACACTGAAGCTTTCTTT

J gene: TRBJ1-5
CDR3 length: 16
D gene: NA
V gene: TRBV7-8
clone size: NA
CDR3 protein: CASSDEGWLESSTQHF
CDR3 DNA: TGTGCCAGCAGTGACGAGGGATGGTTGGAGAGCAGTACTCAGCATTTT

J gene: TRBJ1-5
CDR3 length: 13
D gene: NA
V gene: TRBV2
clone size: few
CDR3 protein: CASSPREDQPQHF
CDR3 DNA: TGTGCCAGCAGTCCACGGGAGGATCAGCCCCAGCATTTT

J gene: TRBJ1-1
CDR3 length: 16
D gene: NA
V gene: TRBV15
clone size: NA
CDR3 protein: CATSSNGAGWATEAFF
CDR3 DNA: TGTGCCACCAGCAGCAATGGGGCAGGGTGGGCCACTGAAGCTTTCTTT

J gene: TRBJ2-7
CDR3 length: 16
D gene: TRBD1
V gene: TRBV9
clone size: NA
CDR3 protein: CASSVADRGLGDKQYF
CDR3 DNA: TGTGCCAGCAGCGTCGCGGACAGGGGGCTCGGCGACAAGCAGTACTTC

J gene: TRBJ1-6
CDR3 length: 15
D gene: NA
V gene: TRBV2
clone size: NA
CDR3 protein: CASRPTDSNNSPLHF
CDR3 DNA: TGTGCCAGCCGACCGACGGACAGCAATAATTCACCCCTCCACTTT

J gene: TRBJ1-2
CDR3 length: 14
D gene: NA
V gene: TRBV7-3
clone size: NA
CDR3 protein: CASSRGRNPEGFFF
CDR3 DNA: TGTGCCAGCAGCCGGGGAAGGAACCCCGAAGGTTTCTTCTTC

J gene: TRBJ2-5
CDR3 length: 13
D gene: NA
V gene: TRBV6-1
clone size: many
CDR3 protein: CASSEALIRTQYF
CDR3 DNA: TGTGCCAGCAGTGAAGCCCTGATCAGGACCCAGTACTTC

J gene: TRBJ2-5
CDR3 length: 11
D gene: TRBD2
V gene: TRBV2
clone size: NA
CDR3 protein: CASSTGGTQYF
CDR3 DNA: TGTGCCAGCAGTACGGGGGGGACCCAGTACTTC

J gene: TRBJ2-1
CDR3 length: 14
D gene: NA
V gene: TRBV5-4
clone size: NA
CDR3 protein: CASSLGRGSHEQFF
CDR3 DNA: TGTGCCAGCAGCTTGGGTCGCGGGTCTCATGAGCAGTTCTTC

J gene: TRBJ2-3
CDR3 length: 18
D gene: NA
V gene: TRBV7-2
clone size: once
CDR3 protein: CASSLVLKGPAPFDSGYF
CDR3 DNA: TGTGCCAGCAGCTTAGTATTGAAAGGGCCGGCCCCCTTCGATTCGGGGTATTTT

J gene: TRBJ2-7
CDR3 length: 12
D gene: NA
V gene: TRBV5-1
clone size: NA
CDR3 protein: CASSPGRYEQYF
CDR3 DNA: TGCGCCAGCAGCCCGGGACGCTACGAGCAGTACTTC

J gene: TRBJ2-1
CDR3 length: 12
D gene: NA
V gene: TRBV3-1
clone size: many
CDR3 protein: CASSQASTEQFF
CDR3 DNA: TGTGCCAGCAGCCAAGCGTCCACTGAGCAGTTCTTC

J gene: TRBJ1-2
CDR3 length: 16
D gene: TRBD1
V gene: TRBV4-3
clone size: many
CDR3 protein: CASSQDPGQGDWGYTF
CDR3 DNA: TGCGCCAGCAGCCAAGATCCAGGACAGGGGGATTGGGGCTACACCTTC

J gene: TRBJ1-2
CDR3 length: 14
D gene: NA
V gene: TRBV5-8
clone size: NA
CDR3 protein: CASSLAGVNYGYTF
CDR3 DNA: TGTGCCAGCAGCTTGGCCGGGGTTAACTATGGCTACACCTTC

J gene: TRBJ2-5
CDR3 length: 14
D gene: NA
V gene: TRBV2
clone size: NA
CDR3 protein: CASSPPNGTYPQYF
CDR3 DNA: TGTGCCAGCAGCCCCCCGAACGGGACTTACCCCCAGTACTTC

J gene: TRBJ2-1
CDR3 length: 14
D gene: TRBD2
V gene: TRBV27
clone size: few
CDR3 protein: CASSTSGGRYEQFF
CDR3 DNA: TGTGCCAGCAGTACTAGCGGGGGGAGGTATGAGCAGTTCTTC

J gene: TRBJ2-7
CDR3 length: 15
D gene: TRBD2
V gene: TRBV9
clone size: NA
CDR3 protein: CASSVGGGRGYSQYF
CDR3 DNA: TGTGCCAGCAGCGTAGGCGGGGGACGGGGTTATTCACAGTACTTC

J gene: TRBJ2-7
CDR3 length: 13
D gene: NA
V gene: TRBV19
clone size: NA
CDR3 protein: CASSPGTKHNQYF
CDR3 DNA: TGTGCCAGCAGCCCGGGGACAAAACACAACCAGTACTTC

J gene: TRBJ2-1
CDR3 length: 11
D gene: NA
V gene: TRBV7-6
clone size: NA
CDR3 protein: CASSGTYEQFF
CDR3 DNA: TGTGCCAGCAGCGGTACCTATGAGCAGTTCTTC

J gene: TRBJ2-1
CDR3 length: 16
D gene: TRBD2
V gene: TRBV5-1
clone size: NA
CDR3 protein: CASSYLWPGLRNEQFF
CDR3 DNA: TGCGCCAGCAGTTACCTATGGCCGGGACTAAGAAATGAGCAGTTCTTC

J gene: TRBJ1-6
CDR3 length: 14
D gene: TRBD1
V gene: TRBV6-1
clone size: many
CDR3 protein: CASTPGQDNSPLHF
CDR3 DNA: TGTGCCAGCACCCCGGGACAGGATAATTCACCCCTCCACTTT

J gene: TRBJ1-2
CDR3 length: 13
D gene: NA
V gene: TRBV6-1
clone size: many
CDR3 protein: CASSERGIGGYTF
CDR3 DNA: TGTGCCAGCAGTGAAAGGGGGATCGGTGGCTACACCTTC

J gene: TRBJ2-3
CDR3 length: 15
D gene: TRBD2
V gene: TRBV5-1
clone size: many
CDR3 protein: CASRGAGGVTDTQYF
CDR3 DNA: TGCGCCAGCAGGGGAGCGGGGGGCGTCACAGATACGCAGTATTTT

J gene: TRBJ1-2
CDR3 length: 13
D gene: NA
V gene: TRBV12-3/TRBV12-4
clone size: many
CDR3 protein: CASRRQGAYGYTF
CDR3 DNA: TGTGCCAGCAGGCGTCAAGGGGCGTACGGCTACACCTTC

J gene: TRBJ1-1
CDR3 length: 12
D gene: NA
V gene: TRBV29-1
clone size: few
CDR3 protein: CGGEGGGTEAFF
CDR3 DNA: TGCGGCGGGGAAGGGGGAGGCACTGAAGCTTTCTTT

J gene: TRBJ2-3
CDR3 length: 16
D gene: NA
V gene: TRBV10-3
clone size: many
CDR3 protein: CAISETPGQRTDTQYF
CDR3 DNA: TGTGCCATCAGTGAGACTCCGGGACAACGCACAGATACGCAGTATTTT

J gene: TRBJ1-2
CDR3 length: 14
D gene: NA
V gene: TRBV7-9
clone size: many
CDR3 protein: CASSLIQAFDGYTF
CDR3 DNA: TGTGCCAGCAGCTTAATCCAGGCGTTCGACGGCTACACCTTC

J gene: TRBJ2-7
CDR3 length: 13
D gene: NA
V gene: TRBV7-2
clone size: NA
CDR3 protein: CATGSGSTYKQYF
CDR3 DNA: TGTGCCACTGGGTCAGGAAGCACATATAAGCAGTACTTC

J gene: TRBJ2-7
CDR3 length: 14
D gene: NA
V gene: TRBV20-1
clone size: NA
CDR3 protein: CSATGGTYEHEQYF
CDR3 DNA: TGCAGTGCTACTGGGGGCACCTACGAGCACGAGCAGTACTTC

J gene: TRBJ2-2
CDR3 length: 15
D gene: NA
V gene: TRBV11-2
clone size: NA
CDR3 protein: CASSLELWGSGELFF
CDR3 DNA: TGTGCCAGCAGCTTAGAGCTCTGGGGGTCCGGGGAGCTGTTTTTT

J gene: TRBJ2-4
CDR3 length: 13
D gene: NA
V gene: TRBV9
clone size: NA
CDR3 protein: CASSVSGIVFQYF
CDR3 DNA: TGTGCCAGCAGCGTGTCGGGCATAGTCTTTCAGTACTTC

J gene: TRBJ1-6
CDR3 length: 16
D gene: NA
V gene: TRBV5-4
clone size: NA
CDR3 protein: CASTWADGGINSPLHF
CDR3 DNA: TGTGCCAGCACCTGGGCGGACGGGGGTATTAATTCACCCCTCCACTTT

J gene: TRBJ1-5
CDR3 length: 13
D gene: NA
V gene: TRBV20-1
clone size: NA
CDR3 protein: CSARGRGNVPQHF
CDR3 DNA: TGCAGTGCTAGAGGTAGGGGCAATGTGCCCCAGCATTTT

J gene: TRBJ1-3
CDR3 length: 12
D gene: NA
V gene: TRBV7-6
clone size: NA
CDR3 protein: CASGWPGNTIYF
CDR3 DNA: TGTGCCAGCGGCTGGCCAGGAAACACCATATATTTT

J gene: TRBJ1-1
CDR3 length: 16
D gene: TRBD1
V gene: TRBV7-2
clone size: many
CDR3 protein: CASSLAGQGPRTEAFF
CDR3 DNA: TGTGCCAGCAGCTTAGCGGGACAGGGGCCGCGCACTGAAGCTTTCTTT

J gene: TRBJ2-7
CDR3 length: 13
D gene: NA
V gene: TRBV20-1
clone size: NA
CDR3 protein: CSVTPPDAYEQYF
CDR3 DNA: TGCAGCGTAACCCCACCCGATGCCTACGAGCAGTACTTC

J gene: TRBJ2-1
CDR3 length: 16
D gene: TRBD2
V gene: TRBV20-1
clone size: NA
CDR3 protein: CSAGGTSGLHYNEQFF
CDR3 DNA: TGCAGCGCAGGCGGTACTAGCGGTCTACACTACAATGAGCAGTTCTTC

J gene: TRBJ1-6
CDR3 length: 17
D gene: TRBD1
V gene: TRBV5-1
clone size: NA
CDR3 protein: CASSRRRGTMSYSPLHF
CDR3 DNA: TGCGCCAGCAGCCGCCGCAGGGGGACGATGTCATATTCACCCCTCCACTTT

J gene: TRBJ1-5
CDR3 length: 17
D gene: NA
V gene: TRBV12-3/TRBV12-4
clone size: NA
CDR3 protein: CATSDPRGDVSNQPQHF
CDR3 DNA: TGTGCCACCAGTGACCCTCGAGGGGACGTTAGCAATCAGCCCCAGCATTTT

J gene: TRBJ1-5
CDR3 length: 14
D gene: TRBD1
V gene: TRBV6-5
clone size: NA
CDR3 protein: CASSYVGQGLDEHF
CDR3 DNA: TGTGCCAGCAGTTACGTGGGACAGGGATTGGACGAGCATTTT

J gene: TRBJ2-7
CDR3 length: 11
D gene: NA
V gene: TRBV29-1
clone size: NA
CDR3 protein: CSATRGYGYYF
CDR3 DNA: TGCAGTGCTACTCGAGGGTACGGCTACTACTTC

J gene: TRBJ1-5
CDR3 length: 16
D gene: NA
V gene: TRBV5-4
clone size: NA
CDR3 protein: CASSFAPGGSNQPQHF
CDR3 DNA: TGTGCCAGCAGCTTCGCCCCGGGAGGGAGCAATCAGCCCCAGCATTTT